This TCR beta chain was sequenced during a study of OX40 agonist ivuxolimab in advanced cancers. Clones were read by immunoSEQ multiplex PCR, and TCRdb kept only the in-frame ones, dropping some. This table holds 70,000 to 95,000 clones, more than 75% found once. This CDR3 is 11 amino acids long. Germline V gene lookup returns CDR1 DFQATT and CDR2 SNEGSKA (reference sequence). V gave up 5 bases and J gave up 14 bases, with 16 bases separating them. The sequences come from CD4+ or CD8+ T cells sorted from blood, collected in a trial of the OX40 agonist ivuxolimab. This TCR was sampled from an adult with an advanced solid tumor such as melanoma, head and neck, liver or kidney cancer. The chain is built from TRBV20-1 and TRBJ2-1, with unresolved D. The CDR3 region has the DNA TGCAGTGCTCTCAGCTCCCTGGAAAAGTTCTTC. It translates to CSALSSLEKFF.